These T cell receptor beta chains were read from a single sample in a study of shared clonotypes between healthy human individuals. The repertoire was sequenced with immunoSEQ multiplex PCR; TCRdb's copy has only in-frame clones and lacks some. The data contain roughly 1,800,000 clones, approximately 94% of them singletons. Sample: naive CD8+ T cells sorted from blood. These receptors were collected from a young man in good health. CDR3s leave out the opening cysteine and the closing phenylalanine or tryptophan. Fields, in order: V gene, J gene, clone size, CDR3 protein. Only part of the rows carry a size: once, few, many, or a class if the clone is expanded.

TRBV30,TRBJ1-2,.,AWSVPFWGEDYGYT
TRBV11-2,TRBJ2-5,.,ASSLGGLGQEETQY
TRBV30,TRBJ2-7,.,AGSPWSSYEQY
TRBV29-1,TRBJ2-2,.,SVEEGSPGELF
TRBV21-1,TRBJ1-5,.,ASSQTGTGLLGNQPQH
TRBV9,TRBJ2-2,.,ASARGLPGELF
TRBV9,TRBJ1-1,.,ASSAGGISPEAF
TRBV5-1,TRBJ1-2,few,ASSSTDSPDAGYT
TRBV6-5,TRBJ1-2,.,ASSPSPHGYT
TRBV19,TRBJ1-2,.,ASSIADGSYT
TRBV27,TRBJ2-7,once,ASSNRGPDSGQY
TRBV9,TRBJ1-5,.,ASSPHWEIQPQH
TRBV5-1,TRBJ2-7,.,ASSLVRLRRTGTYEQY
TRBV6-1,TRBJ1-2,.,ASRPPGQGGDGYT
TRBV7-9,TRBJ1-1,.,ASSFGGGAEAF
TRBV4-3,TRBJ1-5,.,ASSPDRAYQPQH
TRBV10-3,TRBJ2-5,.,AISESIYGRSSQETQY
TRBV9,TRBJ2-5,.,ASSADRGETQY
TRBV7-8,TRBJ1-1,once,ASSLAGVMSTEAF
TRBV5-6,TRBJ2-2,.,ASSLIYGLENTGELF
TRBV7-6,TRBJ2-3,.,ASSLEWASGLSTDTQY
TRBV15,TRBJ2-1,.,ATSREGSPGNEQF
TRBV5-1,TRBJ2-2,.,ASSLLGAYGELF
TRBV4-1,TRBJ2-7,.,ASSQVDRGTYEQY
TRBV21-1,TRBJ2-4,.,ASSDATEDRGGGNIQY
TRBV6-6,TRBJ1-4,.,ASSYGEKLF
TRBV11-3,TRBJ2-2,.,ASSLGRGSTGELF
TRBV7-9,TRBJ2-5,.,ASSQETQY
TRBV2,TRBJ2-7,.,ASRLAGGDYEQY
TRBV27,TRBJ1-1,.,ASSPSSGELNTEAF
TRBV6-1,TRBJ2-3,once,ASSEEGGGRTDTQY
TRBV29-1,TRBJ1-2,.,SVPHPDFEGYT
TRBV6-5,TRBJ2-3,.,ASTLTSGGTDTQY
TRBV10-3,TRBJ1-5,.,AISDEGQPQH
TRBV6-5,TRBJ2-7,.,ASSYGTPSTYEQY
TRBV7-6,TRBJ2-7,.,ASSLRGENTEQY
TRBV6-1,TRBJ1-2,.,ASSAPGQGDYGYT
TRBV4-1,TRBJ2-1,.,ASSQPLGLAVLNEQF
TRBV30,TRBJ1-5,.,AWSVPTGGYQPQH
TRBV9,TRBJ2-1,.,ASSVDDNEQF
TRBV30,TRBJ2-7,.,AWRVADPYEQY
TRBV11-2,TRBJ1-3,.,ASSLNIRTAHSGNTIY
TRBV7-9,TRBJ2-1,.,ASSLTYYNEQF
TRBV28,TRBJ2-1,.,ASSLSNHAGNEQF
TRBV5-1,TRBJ2-7,.,ASTWGNEQY
TRBV5-1,TRBJ2-7,.,ASSLAGGPYEQY
TRBV30,TRBJ2-7,.,AWSLDSGYEQY
TRBV7-9,TRBJ2-1,.,ASSLGQGSYNEQF
TRBV27,TRBJ1-2,.,ASSLRGGTDGYT
TRBV5-1,TRBJ1-1,.,ASSLAQTNTEAF
TRBV5-4,TRBJ1-2,.,ASSLEADGGYT
TRBV27,TRBJ2-7,.,ASSPETEIIYEQY